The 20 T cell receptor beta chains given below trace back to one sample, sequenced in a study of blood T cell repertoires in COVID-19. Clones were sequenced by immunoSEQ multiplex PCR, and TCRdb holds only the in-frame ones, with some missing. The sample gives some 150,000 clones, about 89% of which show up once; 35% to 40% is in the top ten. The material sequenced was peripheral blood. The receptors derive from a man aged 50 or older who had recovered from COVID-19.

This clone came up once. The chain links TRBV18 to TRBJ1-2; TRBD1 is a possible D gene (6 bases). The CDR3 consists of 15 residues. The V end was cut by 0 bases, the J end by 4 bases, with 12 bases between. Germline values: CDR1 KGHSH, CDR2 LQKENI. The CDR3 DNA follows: TGTGCCAGCTCACCACCGACAGGTTTTTCCTATGGCTACACCTTC. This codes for CASSPPTGFSYGYTF.

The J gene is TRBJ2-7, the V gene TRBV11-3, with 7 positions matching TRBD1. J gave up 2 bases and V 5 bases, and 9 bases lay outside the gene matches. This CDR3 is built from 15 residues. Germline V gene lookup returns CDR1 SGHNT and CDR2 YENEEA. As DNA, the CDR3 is TGTGCCAGCAGCCCCGTGAGGGGGCCAGCCTACGAGCAGTACTTC. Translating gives CASSPVRGPAYEQYF.

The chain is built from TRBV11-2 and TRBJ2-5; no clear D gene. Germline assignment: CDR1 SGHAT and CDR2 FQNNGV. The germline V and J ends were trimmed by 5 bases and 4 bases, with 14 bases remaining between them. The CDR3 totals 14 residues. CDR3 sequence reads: CASSQTPRVETQYF. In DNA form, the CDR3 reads TGTGCCAGCAGCCAGACGCCTCGGGTAGAGACCCAGTACTTC.

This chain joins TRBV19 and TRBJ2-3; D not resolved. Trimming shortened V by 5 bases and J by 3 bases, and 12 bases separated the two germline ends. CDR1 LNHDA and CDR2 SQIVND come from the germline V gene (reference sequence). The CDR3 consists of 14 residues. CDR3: CASSPQRSTDTQYF. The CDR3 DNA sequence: TGTGCCAGTAGTCCTCAGAGGTCGACAGATACGCAGTATTTT.

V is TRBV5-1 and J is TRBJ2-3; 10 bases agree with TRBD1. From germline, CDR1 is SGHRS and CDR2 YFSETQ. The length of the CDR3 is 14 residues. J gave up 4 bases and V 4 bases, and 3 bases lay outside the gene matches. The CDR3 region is CASSRDRGPDTQYF. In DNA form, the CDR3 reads TGCGCCAGCAGCCGGGACAGGGGTCCAGATACGCAGTATTTT.

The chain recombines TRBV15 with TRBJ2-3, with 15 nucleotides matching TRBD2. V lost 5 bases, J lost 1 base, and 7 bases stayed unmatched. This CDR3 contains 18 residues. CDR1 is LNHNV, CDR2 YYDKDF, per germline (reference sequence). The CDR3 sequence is CATSSRTSGGVGTDTQYF. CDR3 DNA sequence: TGTGCCACCAGCTCTCGGACTAGCGGGGGGGTTGGCACAGATACGCAGTATTTT.

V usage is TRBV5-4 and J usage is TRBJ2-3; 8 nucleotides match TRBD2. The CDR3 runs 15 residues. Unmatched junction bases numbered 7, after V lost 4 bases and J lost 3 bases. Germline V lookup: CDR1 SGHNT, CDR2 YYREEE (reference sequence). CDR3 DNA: TGTGCCAGCAGCGTTCCGGGAGGGGGGACAGATACGCAGTATTTT. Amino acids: CASSVPGGGTDTQYF.

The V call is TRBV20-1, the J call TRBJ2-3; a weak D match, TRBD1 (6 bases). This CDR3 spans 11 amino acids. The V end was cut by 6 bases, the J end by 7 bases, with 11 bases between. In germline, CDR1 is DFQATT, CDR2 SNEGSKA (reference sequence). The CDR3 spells CSAPTGNTQYF. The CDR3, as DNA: TGCAGTGCCCCGACAGGCAATACGCAGTATTTT.

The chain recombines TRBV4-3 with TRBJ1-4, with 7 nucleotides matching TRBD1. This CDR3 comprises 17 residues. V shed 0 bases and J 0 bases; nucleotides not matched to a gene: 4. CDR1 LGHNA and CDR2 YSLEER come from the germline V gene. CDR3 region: CASSQEGTGATNEKLFF. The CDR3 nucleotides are TGCGCCAGCAGCCAAGAAGGAACAGGGGCAACTAATGAAAAACTGTTTTTT.

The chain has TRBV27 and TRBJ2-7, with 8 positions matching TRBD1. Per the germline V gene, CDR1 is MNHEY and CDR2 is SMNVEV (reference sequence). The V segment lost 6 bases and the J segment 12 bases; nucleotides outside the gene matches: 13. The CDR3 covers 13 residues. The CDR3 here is CASSRKDREALYF. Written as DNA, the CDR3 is TGTGCCAGCAGCCGAAAGGACAGGGAGGCCCTGTACTTC.

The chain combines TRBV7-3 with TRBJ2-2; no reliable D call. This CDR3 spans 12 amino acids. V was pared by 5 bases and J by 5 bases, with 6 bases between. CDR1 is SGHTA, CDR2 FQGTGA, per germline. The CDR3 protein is CASSTQTGELFF. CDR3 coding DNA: TGTGCCAGCAGCACTCAAACCGGGGAGCTGTTTTTT.

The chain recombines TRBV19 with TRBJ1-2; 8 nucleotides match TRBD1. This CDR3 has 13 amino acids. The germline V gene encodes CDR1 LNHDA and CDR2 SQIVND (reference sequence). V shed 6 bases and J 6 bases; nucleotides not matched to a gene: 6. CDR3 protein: CASRRTGMDGYTF. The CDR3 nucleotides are TGTGCCAGTAGGCGGACAGGGATGGATGGCTACACCTTC. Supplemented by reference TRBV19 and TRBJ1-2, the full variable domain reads DGGITQSPKYLFRKEGQNVTLSCEQNLNHDAMYWYRQDPGQGLRLIYYSQIVNDFQKGDIAEGYSVSREKKESFPLTVTSAQKNPTAFYLCASRRTGMDGYTFGSGTRLTVV.

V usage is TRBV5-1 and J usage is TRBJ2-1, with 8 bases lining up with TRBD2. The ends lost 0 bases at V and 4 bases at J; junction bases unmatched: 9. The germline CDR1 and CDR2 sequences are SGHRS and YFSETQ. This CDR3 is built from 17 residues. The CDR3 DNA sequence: TGCGCCAGCAGCTTGGCGGGGGGGCCGATTATATACAATGAGCAGTTCTTC. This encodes CASSLAGGPIIYNEQFF.

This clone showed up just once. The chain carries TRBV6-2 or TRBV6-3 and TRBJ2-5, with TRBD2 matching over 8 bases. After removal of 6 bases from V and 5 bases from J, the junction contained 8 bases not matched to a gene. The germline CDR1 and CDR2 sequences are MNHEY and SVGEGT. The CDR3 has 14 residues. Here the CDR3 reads CASSTAGAWETQYF. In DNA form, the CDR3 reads TGTGCCAGCAGCACAGCGGGGGCGTGGGAGACCCAGTACTTC.

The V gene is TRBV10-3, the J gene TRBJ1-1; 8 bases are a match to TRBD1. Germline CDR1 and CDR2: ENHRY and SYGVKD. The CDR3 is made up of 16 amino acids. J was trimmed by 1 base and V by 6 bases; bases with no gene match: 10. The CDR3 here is CAIRPADRATNTEAFF. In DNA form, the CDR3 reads TGTGCCATCAGGCCCGCGGACAGGGCGACGAACACTGAAGCTTTCTTT.

For the CDR3, the DNA is TGTGCCAGCTCACCAGGACAGGGCTTTGGAAACACCATATATTTT. Protein: CASSPGQGFGNTIYF. The V call is TRBV18, the J call TRBJ1-3, with 8 bases fitting TRBD1. CDR3 length equals 15 residues. Germline values: CDR1 KGHSH, CDR2 LQKENI. Germline trimming cut 2 bases from V and 3 bases from J; bases unmatched to any gene: 3.

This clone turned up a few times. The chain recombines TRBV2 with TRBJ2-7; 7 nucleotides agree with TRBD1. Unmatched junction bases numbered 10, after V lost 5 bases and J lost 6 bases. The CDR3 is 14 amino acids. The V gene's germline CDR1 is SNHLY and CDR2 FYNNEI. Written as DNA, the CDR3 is TGTGCCAGCAGTTCGCCGGGACAGCCGACCGAGCAGTACTTC. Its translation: CASSSPGQPTEQYF.

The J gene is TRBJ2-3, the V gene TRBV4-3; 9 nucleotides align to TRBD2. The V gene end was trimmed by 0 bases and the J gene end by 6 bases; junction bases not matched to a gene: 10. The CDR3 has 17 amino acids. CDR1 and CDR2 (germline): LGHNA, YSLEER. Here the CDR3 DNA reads TGCGCCAGCAGCCAAGATTCGGCGGGGGGGCCTTGGGATACGCAGTATTTT. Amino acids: CASSQDSAGGPWDTQYF.

The CDR3 region has the DNA TGTGCCAGCAGTTACACCTTTACGGGTTTCCAAGAGACCCAGTACTTC. This encodes CASSYTFTGFQETQYF. The rearrangement links TRBV6-5 to TRBJ2-5; no definite D call. CDR1 and CDR2 (germline): MNHEY, SVGAGI. The CDR3 has 16 amino acids. V was cut by 2 bases and J by 1 base, with 14 bases left in between.

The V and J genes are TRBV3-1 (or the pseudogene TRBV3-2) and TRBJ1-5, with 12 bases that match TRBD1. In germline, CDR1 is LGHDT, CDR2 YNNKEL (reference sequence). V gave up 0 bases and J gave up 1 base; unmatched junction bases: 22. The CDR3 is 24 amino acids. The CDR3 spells CASSQDGDRGPSRPTHLSNQPQHF. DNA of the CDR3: TGTGCCAGCAGCCAAGATGGGGACAGGGGGCCTTCACGGCCTACACATTTAAGCAATCAGCCCCAGCATTTT.